The clone carrying this T cell receptor beta chain was seen a few times. Its antigen is unknown. The data stem from a study of T-cell memory formation after mild COVID-19. Study results and limitations: Some clones that responded turned up in pre-infection memory, which suggests that cross-reactive memory joined in. Clones shrinking between day 15 and 85 showed a balanced CD4/CD8 split, and those that grew later tilted toward CD4+.

TCRdb processed the 5' RACE reads anew with MiXCR; each CDR3 protein has one entry. The table includes fewer than 250,000 distinct CDR3 sequences, 15% to 17% detected once. CDR3 length equals 16 residues. V trimming: 1 base; J trimming: 4 bases; junction bases outside the gene matches: 6. Germline V lookup: CDR1 SGHRS, CDR2 YFSETQ. The genes are TRBV5-1 and TRBJ2-3; 10 nucleotides line up with TRBD2. The clonotype originates from an adult woman who had mild COVID-19 (a few samples of this study predate the infection). Cell type and time point are not known. Material: PBMCs or a T cell subset sorted from them (not recorded which). The CDR3 here is CASSLYFSGGADTQYF. The CDR3 DNA reads TGCGCCAGCAGCTTGTACTTCAGCGGGGGGGCAGATACGCAGTATTTT.